The rows below give T cell receptor beta chains drawn from one sample of a study of CD8 T cells in Susac syndrome. MiXCR was run by TCRdb on the immunoSEQ multiplex PCR reads, yielding one entry per CDR3 protein. This sample has some 110,000 distinct CDR3 sequences, with more than 85% found just once. The sequencing input was CD4+ T cells from PBMCs. All receptors come from a human donor with multiple sclerosis. The CDR3 runs from the conserved cysteine through the conserved F or W. D genes are given only for firm matches.

V	length	D	J	CDR3
TRBV30	12	.	TRBJ1-1	CALTTGRGKAFF
TRBV20-1	13	TRBD2	TRBJ2-7	CSADRGGINEQYF
TRBV6-6	14	TRBD1	TRBJ2-7	CASGTAFSPYEQYF
TRBV5-1	13	.	TRBJ2-3	CASSVISTDTQYF
TRBV29-1	13	.	TRBJ1-1	CSVVGLLNTEAFF
TRBV7-2	15	TRBD1	TRBJ2-1	CASSPGQGWYNEQFF
TRBV3-1	12	.	TRBJ1-2	CASSRALVGYTF
TRBV18	14	.	TRBJ1-1	CASSTSGKNTEAFF
TRBV6-2/TRBV6-3	13	TRBD1	TRBJ1-2	CASSWDSGYGYTF
TRBV7-6	19	TRBD1	TRBJ1-3	CASSLLGQGAIRSGNTIYF
TRBV3-1	15	.	TRBJ2-5	CASSQDRSRKETQYF
TRBV25-1	15	TRBD1	TRBJ2-5	CASSAYRGREETQYF
TRBV2	15	TRBD1	TRBJ1-6	CASSDAAGGLSPLHF
TRBV20-1	15	.	TRBJ1-5	CSARDVRGTNQPQHF
TRBV6-6	15	TRBD1	TRBJ1-5	CASSFGTGGLKPQHF
TRBV30	11	.	TRBJ1-1	CAWSPGGGAFF
TRBV19	13	.	TRBJ2-5	CASSTTVQETQYF
TRBV7-9	14	TRBD1	TRBJ2-5	CASSMGTVQETQYF
TRBV19	13	.	TRBJ1-1	CASRLTLNTEAFF
TRBV28	15	.	TRBJ2-7	CASSDTGLGGYEQYF
TRBV12-5	15	.	TRBJ1-1	CASGLVRAENTEAFF
TRBV18	14	.	TRBJ2-7	CASSPSQGFNEQYF
TRBV2	14	.	TRBJ1-5	CASSAIYSNQPQHF
TRBV19	14	TRBD1	TRBJ2-7	CASSGTGGIGEQYF
TRBV4-1	14	.	TRBJ1-1	CASSGPLRGTEAFF
TRBV25-1	17	TRBD1	TRBJ2-4	CASSEAGQGGSKNIQYF
TRBV5-4	15	.	TRBJ2-5	CASSLESAYGETQYF
TRBV5-6	15	.	TRBJ1-1	CASSQPGTAGAEAFF
TRBV3-1	16	TRBD1	TRBJ2-2	CASSLGTGGYTGELFF
TRBV3-1	13	.	TRBJ1-4	CASSLGLGEKLFF
TRBV3-1	15	.	TRBJ2-3	CASSQYGASTDTQYF
TRBV20-1	12	.	TRBJ2-3	CSARVGGATQYF
TRBV6-1	13	.	TRBJ2-5	CASTRTYQETQYF
TRBV19	15	TRBD1	TRBJ2-7	CASSARTGGAYEQYF
TRBV7-2	15	TRBD1	TRBJ1-2	CASSFGQGSVYGYTF
TRBV20-1	14	.	TRBJ2-5	CSALPGRGGETQYF
TRBV3-1	14	.	TRBJ1-1	CASKQAKGNTEAFF
TRBV3-1	14	.	TRBJ1-1	CASSPLGDSTEAFF
TRBV7-7	13	.	TRBJ2-7	CASSLAGANEQYF
TRBV20-1	14	.	TRBJ1-2	CSARRHDSPQGYTF
TRBV25-1	11	.	TRBJ1-1	CASRMEGRAFF
TRBV5-1	15	.	TRBJ2-7	CASSPNRVRPYEQYF
TRBV20-1	15	.	TRBJ1-1	CSANSPRGRKTEAFF
TRBV7-9	16	.	TRBJ2-2	CASSHPTGEYTGELFF
TRBV7-9	15	.	TRBJ1-4	CASSSPTGGNEKLFF